Below, 18 T cell receptor beta chains from the same sample are listed, as sequenced in a study of Tregs in tolerant kidney transplant recipients. The nonmyeloablative bone marrow transplants came from related graft donors, with transient mixed chimerism. Sequenced by immunoSEQ multiplex PCR; TCRdb stores in-frame clones only, minus some. The table records approximately 60,000 clones, about 87% of them present only once. The sample in question was CD4+ T cells from blood (PBMCs), obtained 6 months after the transplant. These receptors all come from a human patient who received a combined kidney and bone marrow transplant. The graft donor may have contributed some T cells.

The genes are TRBV28 and TRBJ2-2; no firm D call. Trimming removed 8 bases at V and 8 bases at J, with 15 bases between. CDR1 and CDR2 (germline): MDHEN, SYDVKM. The CDR3 sequence is 13 residues long. The CDR3 loop is CASHHFREGELFF. CDR3 DNA sequence: TGTGCCAGCCACCACTTCCGCGAGGGGGAGCTGTTTTTT.

The chain joins TRBV5-5 to TRBJ1-2, with D possibly being TRBD1 (6 bases). V shed 3 bases and J shed 2 bases, with 14 bases lying between them. The CDR3 runs 15 residues. Germline V CDR1 and CDR2: SGHKS, YYEKEE (reference sequence). CDR3 in DNA: TGTGCCAGCAGCTCCCGGACAGTTTTCAACTATGGCTACACCTTC. It yields the protein CASSSRTVFNYGYTF.

This clone was found once. The V and J genes are TRBV5-1 and TRBJ2-7; 15 bases are shared with TRBD2. Trimming at V came to 3 bases and at J to 3 bases, leaving 4 bases not matched to a gene. The CDR3 sequence is 16 residues long. CDR1 is SGHRS, CDR2 YFSETQ, per germline. The CDR3 DNA follows: TGCGCCAGCAGCTATGGGACTAGCGGGAGGAACTACGAGCAGTACTTC. Its translation is CASSYGTSGRNYEQYF.

The chain uses TRBV7-8 and TRBJ1-2, with D unresolved. The ends were cut back, 1 base at V and 8 bases at J, with 11 bases in the middle. The germline V gene has CDR1 SGHVS and CDR2 FQNEAQ. CDR3 length: 13 amino acids. CDR3 nucleotides: TGTGCCAGCAGCTTAGGGGCAGGCCCCGGCTACACCTTC. It codes for CASSLGAGPGYTF.

The chain recombines TRBV4-2 with TRBJ2-7; tentatively, D is TRBD1 (6 bases). Germline-derived CDR1 and CDR2 are LGHNA and YNFKEQ. The CDR3 sequence is 12 residues long. The germline V and J ends were trimmed by 5 bases and 2 bases, with 7 bases remaining between them. The CDR3 here is CASSEGAYEQYF. The DNA for the CDR3 is TGTGCCAGCAGCGAGGGGGCCTACGAGCAGTACTTC.

This rearrangement joins TRBV5-4 to TRBJ2-2; unclear D gene. The V gene lost 4 bases and the J gene lost 4 bases, with 8 bases spanning the gap. CDR3 size: 13 residues. Germline V gene data show CDR1 as SGHNT and CDR2 as YYREEE (reference sequence). CDR3 bases: TGTGCCAGCAGCCTCGGGTCCACCGGGGAGCTGTTTTTT. Its translation is CASSLGSTGELFF.

V is TRBV4-1 and J is TRBJ2-1, with TRBD2 matching over 12 bases. Germline V lookup: CDR1 MGHRA, CDR2 YSYEKL. J was trimmed by 4 bases and V by 2 bases; bases with no gene match: 6. The CDR3 length is 17 residues. CDR3 nucleotide sequence: TGCGCCAGCAGCCAAAACCCTAGCGGGGGGGCTTACAATGAGCAGTTCTTC. It yields the protein CASSQNPSGGAYNEQFF.

The chain recombines TRBV5-5 with TRBJ1-3; D not certain. CDR3 length: 14 amino acids. Trimming pared 5 bases from V and 0 bases from J, leaving 9 bases between. Per germline, CDR1 SGHKS and CDR2 YYEKEE (reference sequence). The DNA for the CDR3 is TGTGCCAGCAGACAGTTTAGCTCTGGAAACACCATATATTTT. Its protein product is CASRQFSSGNTIYF.

This clone was seen a single time. This sequence joins TRBV2 and TRBJ2-7; TRBD1 aligns across 10 bases. CDR3 length: 14 residues. V gave up 6 bases and J gave up 5 bases; unmatched junction bases: 7. CDR1 and CDR2 (germline): SNHLY, FYNNEI. CDR3 loop: CASRAGTGEHEQYF. The CDR3 nucleotides read TGTGCCAGCAGAGCCGGGACAGGGGAGCACGAGCAGTACTTC.

The genes are TRBV29-1 and TRBJ2-5, with a possible D match to TRBD1 (5 bases). The V and J ends lost 0 bases and 4 bases respectively, with 9 bases between them. The germline CDR1 and CDR2 sequences are SQVTM and ANQGSEA. This CDR3 has 13 residues. The CDR3 DNA reads TGCAGCGTTGAAGATGGTCAGGGAGAGACCCAGTACTTC. Amino acids: CSVEDGQGETQYF.

The chain uses TRBV20-1 and TRBJ2-3, with TRBD2 as a possible D gene (5 bases). Germline V gene lookup returns CDR1 DFQATT and CDR2 SNEGSKA (reference sequence). The CDR3 spans 10 residues. V was clipped by 3 bases and J by 14 bases, with 12 bases between them. In DNA, the CDR3 is TGCAGTGCTAGCACCCGACTACTGTATTTT. This encodes CSASTRLLYF.

V is TRBV7-9 and J is TRBJ2-7; tentatively, D is TRBD1 (5 bases). The CDR3 covers 15 residues. In germline, CDR1 is SEHNR, CDR2 FQNEAQ (reference sequence). The V and J ends lost 0 bases and 4 bases respectively, with 13 bases between them. The CDR3 sequence is CASSLAAGQQYEQYF. DNA for the CDR3: TGTGCCAGCAGCTTAGCAGCAGGACAACAATACGAGCAGTACTTC.

This clone was observed a handful of times. The rearrangement uses TRBV19 and TRBJ1-1, with 8 positions matching TRBD1. CDR1 and CDR2 (germline): LNHDA, SQIVND (reference sequence). This CDR3 spans 13 amino acids. V dropped 8 bases and J dropped 4; count of bases not matched to a gene: 6. CDR3 in amino acids: CASSPGGGTEAFF. The CDR3 DNA reads TGTGCCAGTTCTCCAGGGGGCGGCACTGAAGCTTTCTTT.

This clone was detected once. The J gene is TRBJ2-1, the V gene TRBV4-1; maybe TRBD2 (6 bases). Trimming took 4 bases from V and 9 from J, leaving 16 bases between them. There are 14 residues in the CDR3. CDR1 is MGHRA, CDR2 YSYEKL, per germline. In DNA form, the CDR3 reads TGCGCCAGCAGCCCCATCCTTAGGGGAGGTGAGCAGTTCTTC. As protein: CASSPILRGGEQFF.

The rearrangement links TRBV11-3 to TRBJ1-5, with a weak D call TRBD1 (5 bases). The CDR3 is 15 amino acids. Germline assignment: CDR1 SGHNT and CDR2 YENEEA. V lost 2 bases and J lost 6, with 14 bases in between. In DNA, the CDR3 is TGTGCCAGCAGCTTAACCGGGGGAAGTGGTCAGCCCCAGCATTTT. It is translated as CASSLTGGSGQPQHF.

The rearrangement joins TRBV19 to TRBJ1-1, with 10 bases fitting TRBD1. This CDR3 region has 15 residues. Trimming at V came to 5 bases and at J to 1 base, leaving 4 bases not matched to a gene. Germline assignment: CDR1 LNHDA and CDR2 SQIVND (reference sequence). CDR3 sequence (DNA): TGTGCCAGTAGTCTGAGGGACAGGGGGAACACTGAAGCTTTCTTT. It specifies CASSLRDRGNTEAFF. Combining the CDR3 with reference TRBV19 and TRBJ1-1 gives the whole variable domain DGGITQSPKYLFRKEGQNVTLSCEQNLNHDAMYWYRQDPGQGLRLIYYSQIVNDFQKGDIAEGYSVSREKKESFPLTVTSAQKNPTAFYLCASSLRDRGNTEAFFGQGTRLTVV.

The CDR3: CASSQGGASGYTF. The DNA of the CDR3 is TGTGCCAGCAGTCAGGGGGGCGCGAGTGGCTACACCTTC. The chain recombines TRBV6-5 with TRBJ1-2; TRBD1 matches 7 bases. The CDR3 is made up of 13 amino acids. Looked up from germline, CDR1 is MNHEY and CDR2 is SVGAGI. Unmatched junction bases numbered 7, after V lost 5 bases and J lost 7 bases.

The J gene is TRBJ2-5, the V gene TRBV19; a possible D gene is TRBD1 (6 bases). The DNA end lines up better with TRBJ2-7; the J call may be wrong. CDR3 size: 14 residues. CDR1 and CDR2 from the germline V gene are LNHDA and SQIVND (reference sequence). DNA for the CDR3: TGTGCCAGTAGTACCCAACAGGGAATCTACGAGCAGTACTTC. Its protein product is CASSTQQGIYEQYF.